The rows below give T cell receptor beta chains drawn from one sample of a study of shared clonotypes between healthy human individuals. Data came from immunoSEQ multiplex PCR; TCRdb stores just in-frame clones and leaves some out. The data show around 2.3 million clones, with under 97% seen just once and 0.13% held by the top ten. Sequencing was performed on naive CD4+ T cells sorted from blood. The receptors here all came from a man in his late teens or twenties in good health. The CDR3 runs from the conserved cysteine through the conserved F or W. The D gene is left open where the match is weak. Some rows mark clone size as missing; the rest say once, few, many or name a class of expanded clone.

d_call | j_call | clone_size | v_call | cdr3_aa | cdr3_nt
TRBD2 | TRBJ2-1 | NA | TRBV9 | CASSAEFSGQAYNEQFF | TGTGCCAGCAGCGCAGAATTTAGCGGGCAAGCCTACAATGAGCAGTTCTTC
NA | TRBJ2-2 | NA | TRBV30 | CAWSSPRHLHSGELFF | TGTGCCTGGAGTTCCCCGAGACACCTCCACAGCGGGGAGCTGTTTTTT
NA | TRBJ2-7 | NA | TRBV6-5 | CASSFNPVGSYEQYF | TGTGCCAGCAGCTTTAACCCGGTGGGCTCCTACGAGCAGTACTTC
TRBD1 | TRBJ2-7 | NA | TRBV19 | CASSKGQGALYEQYF | TGTGCCAGTAGTAAGGGACAGGGGGCCCTCTACGAGCAGTACTTC
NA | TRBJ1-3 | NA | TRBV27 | CASSLYQVSSGNTIYF | TGTGCCAGCAGTTTATATCAGGTTAGCTCTGGAAACACCATATATTTT
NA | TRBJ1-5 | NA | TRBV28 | CASSAQGSNQPQHF | TGTGCCAGCAGTGCACAGGGTAGCAATCAGCCCCAGCATTTT
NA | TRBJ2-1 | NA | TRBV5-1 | CASSLSGQFYNEQFF | TGCGCCAGCAGCTTGAGTGGACAGTTCTACAATGAGCAGTTCTTC
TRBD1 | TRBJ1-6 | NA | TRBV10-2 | CASSRQGRNSPLHF | TGCGCCAGCAGTCGACAGGGTAGGAATTCACCCCTCCACTTT
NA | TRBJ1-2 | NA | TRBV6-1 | CASSEAWSAGQNYGYTF | TGTGCCAGCAGTGAAGCATGGTCGGCAGGGCAAAACTATGGCTACACCTTC
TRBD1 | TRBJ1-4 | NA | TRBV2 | CASTPRGRENEKLFF | TGTGCCAGCACCCCCAGGGGGCGCGAGAATGAAAAACTGTTTTTT
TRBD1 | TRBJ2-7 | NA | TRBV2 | CASRPGQGVQEQYF | TGTGCCAGCCGCCCGGGACAGGGGGTACAGGAGCAGTACTTC
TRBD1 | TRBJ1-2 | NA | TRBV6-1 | CASRGDREDFYGYTF | TGTGCCAGCAGAGGGGACAGGGAGGATTTCTATGGCTACACCTTC
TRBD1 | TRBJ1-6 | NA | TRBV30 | CAWSVQLKQGRNSPLHF | TGTGCCTGGAGTGTACAACTTAAACAGGGGAGGAATTCACCCCTCCACTTT
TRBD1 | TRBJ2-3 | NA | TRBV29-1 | CSVLGQGVTQYF | TGCAGCGTTTTGGGACAGGGGGTTACGCAGTATTTT
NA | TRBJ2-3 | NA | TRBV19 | CASSIDQLPDTQYF | TGTGCCAGTAGTATAGATCAATTGCCCGATACGCAGTATTTT
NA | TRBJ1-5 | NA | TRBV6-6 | CASSPGHSQPQHF | TGTGCCAGCAGTCCGGGACATTCTCAGCCCCAGCATTTT
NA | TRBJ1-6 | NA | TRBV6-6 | CASTLRWGASPLHF | TGTGCCAGCACCTTACGGTGGGGAGCTTCACCCCTCCACTTT
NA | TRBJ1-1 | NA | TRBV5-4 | CASSLASGQLNTEAFF | TGTGCCAGCAGCTTGGCTTCGGGACAACTGAACACTGAAGCTTTCTTT
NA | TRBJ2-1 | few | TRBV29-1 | CSVVGYNEQFF | TGCAGCGTTGTCGGCTACAATGAGCAGTTCTTC
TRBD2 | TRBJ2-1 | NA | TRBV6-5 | CASSYSRLAGGTEQFF | TGTGCCAGCAGTTACTCGAGACTAGCGGGAGGAACTGAGCAGTTCTTC
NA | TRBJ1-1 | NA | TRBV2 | CASSDDRNTEAFF | TGTGCCAGCAGTGACGACAGGAACACTGAAGCTTTCTTT
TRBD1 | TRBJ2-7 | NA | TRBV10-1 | CASSGQGKGSGEQYF | TGCGCCAGCAGTGGACAGGGAAAGGGGTCGGGCGAGCAGTACTTC
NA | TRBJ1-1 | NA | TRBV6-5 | CASSCQNCIEAFF | TGTGCCAGCAGTTGTCAAAACTGTATTGAAGCTTTCTTT
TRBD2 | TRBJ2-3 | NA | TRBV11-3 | CASSLGLAGDTQYF | TGTGCCAGCAGCTTAGGACTAGCAGGAGATACGCAGTATTTT
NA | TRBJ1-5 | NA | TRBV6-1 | CASTMTADSNQPQHF | TGTGCCAGCACCATGACAGCAGATAGCAATCAGCCCCAGCATTTT
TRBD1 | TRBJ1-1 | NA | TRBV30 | CAWSVRSTGDTEAFF | TGTGCCTGGAGTGTCCGATCGACAGGGGACACTGAAGCTTTCTTT
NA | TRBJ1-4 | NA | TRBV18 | CASSPRTSGPNEKLFF | TGTGCCAGCTCACCACGGACTTCAGGGCCAAATGAAAAACTGTTTTTT
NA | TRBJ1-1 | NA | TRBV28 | CASSFTKGGTEAFF | TGTGCCAGCAGTTTTACGAAGGGGGGCACTGAAGCTTTCTTT
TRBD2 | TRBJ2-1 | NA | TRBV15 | CATSRDMAGGIQFF | TGTGCCACCAGCAGAGACATGGCGGGAGGGATCCAGTTCTTC